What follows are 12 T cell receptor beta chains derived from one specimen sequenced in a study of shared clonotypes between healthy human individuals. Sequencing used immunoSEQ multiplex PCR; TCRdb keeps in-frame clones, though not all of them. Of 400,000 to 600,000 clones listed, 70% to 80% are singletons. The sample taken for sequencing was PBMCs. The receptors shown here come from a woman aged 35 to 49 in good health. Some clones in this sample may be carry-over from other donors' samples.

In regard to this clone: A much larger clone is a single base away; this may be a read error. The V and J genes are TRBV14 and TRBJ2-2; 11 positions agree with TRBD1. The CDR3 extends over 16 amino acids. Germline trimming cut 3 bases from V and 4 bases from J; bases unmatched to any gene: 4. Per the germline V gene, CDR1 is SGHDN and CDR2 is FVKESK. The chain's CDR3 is CASSQRTGGVTGELFF. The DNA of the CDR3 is TGTGCCAGCAGCCAGAGGACAGGGGGCGTCACCGGGGAGCTGTTTTTT.

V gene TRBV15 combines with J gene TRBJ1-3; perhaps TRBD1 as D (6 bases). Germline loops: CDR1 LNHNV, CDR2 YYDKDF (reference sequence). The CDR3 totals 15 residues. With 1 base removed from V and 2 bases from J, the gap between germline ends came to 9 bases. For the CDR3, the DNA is TGTGCCACCAGCAGAGTGGGGACAACTGGAAACACCATATATTTT. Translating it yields CATSRVGTTGNTIYF. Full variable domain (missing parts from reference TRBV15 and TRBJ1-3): DAMVIQNPRYQVTQFGKPVTLSCSQTLNHNVMYWYQQKSSQAPKLLFHYYDKDFNNEADTPDNFQSRRPNTSFCFLDIRSPGLGDTAMYLCATSRVGTTGNTIYFGEGSWLTVV.

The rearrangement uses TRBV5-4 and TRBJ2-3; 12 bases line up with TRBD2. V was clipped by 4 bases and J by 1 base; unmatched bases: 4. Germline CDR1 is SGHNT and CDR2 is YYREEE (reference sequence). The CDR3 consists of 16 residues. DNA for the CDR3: TGTGCCAGCAGCCCGACTAGCGGGAGAGGCACAGATACGCAGTATTTT. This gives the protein CASSPTSGRGTDTQYF.

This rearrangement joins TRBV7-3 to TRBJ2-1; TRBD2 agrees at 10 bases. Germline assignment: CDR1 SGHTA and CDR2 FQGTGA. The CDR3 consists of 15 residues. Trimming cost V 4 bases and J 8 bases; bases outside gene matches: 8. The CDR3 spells CASSSPASGSYEQFF. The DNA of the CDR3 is TGTGCCAGCAGCTCCCCGGCTAGCGGGAGCTATGAGCAGTTCTTC.

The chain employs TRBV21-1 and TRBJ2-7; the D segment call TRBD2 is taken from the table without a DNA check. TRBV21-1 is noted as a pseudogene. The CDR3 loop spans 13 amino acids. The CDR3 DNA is TGTGCCAGCAGCAAAGCCACGTTAGAGGAGCAGTACTTC. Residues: CASSKATLEEQYF.

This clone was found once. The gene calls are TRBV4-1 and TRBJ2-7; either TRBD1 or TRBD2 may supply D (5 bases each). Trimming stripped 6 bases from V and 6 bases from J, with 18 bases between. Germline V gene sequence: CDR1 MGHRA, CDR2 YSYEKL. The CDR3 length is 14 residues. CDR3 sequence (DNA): TGCGCCAGCAGTTCGAGGGGTTCCTATACCGAGCAGTACTTC. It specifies CASSSRGSYTEQYF.

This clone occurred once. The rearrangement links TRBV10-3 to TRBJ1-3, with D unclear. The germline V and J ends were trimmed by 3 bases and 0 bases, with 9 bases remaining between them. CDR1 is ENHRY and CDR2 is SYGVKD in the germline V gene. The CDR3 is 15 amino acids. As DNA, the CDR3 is TGTGCCATCAGTGACTCCGACCACTCTGGAAACACCATATATTTT. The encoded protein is CAISDSDHSGNTIYF.

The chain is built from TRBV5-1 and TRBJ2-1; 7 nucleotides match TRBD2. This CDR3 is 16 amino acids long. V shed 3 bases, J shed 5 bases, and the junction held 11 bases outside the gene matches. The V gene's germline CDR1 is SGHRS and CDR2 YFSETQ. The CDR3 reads CASSWDERDFDNEQFF. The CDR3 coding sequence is TGCGCCAGCAGCTGGGACGAGCGGGATTTCGACAATGAGCAGTTCTTC.

The CDR3 region is CASSMDRVRDIQYF. The DNA of the CDR3 is TGTGCCAGTAGTATGGACAGGGTCAGAGACATTCAGTACTTC. V usage is TRBV19 and J usage is TRBJ2-4; TRBD1 aligns across 8 bases. Trimming cost V 3 bases and J 8 bases; bases outside gene matches: 6. Germline-derived CDR1 and CDR2 are LNHDA and SQIVND (reference sequence). The CDR3 covers 14 residues.

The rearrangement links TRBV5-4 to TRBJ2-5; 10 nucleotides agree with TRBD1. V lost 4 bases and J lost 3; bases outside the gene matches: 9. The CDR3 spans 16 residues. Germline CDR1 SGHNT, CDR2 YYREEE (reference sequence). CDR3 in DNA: TGTGCCAGCAGCCCACGACAGGGGGCAGATGAAGAGACCCAGTACTTC. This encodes CASSPRQGADEETQYF.

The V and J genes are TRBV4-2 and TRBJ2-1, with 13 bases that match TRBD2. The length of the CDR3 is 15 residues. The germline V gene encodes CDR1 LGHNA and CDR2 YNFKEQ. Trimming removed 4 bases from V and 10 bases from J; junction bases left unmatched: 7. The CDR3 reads CASSPTSGRAREQFF. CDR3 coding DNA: TGTGCCAGCAGCCCCACTAGCGGGAGGGCCAGGGAGCAGTTCTTC.

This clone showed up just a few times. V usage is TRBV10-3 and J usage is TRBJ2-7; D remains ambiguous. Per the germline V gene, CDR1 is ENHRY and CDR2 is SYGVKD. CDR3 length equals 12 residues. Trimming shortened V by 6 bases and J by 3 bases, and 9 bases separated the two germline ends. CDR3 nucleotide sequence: TGTGCCATCAGCCCAGGTATCTACGAGCAGTACTTC. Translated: CAISPGIYEQYF.